The source of this T cell receptor beta chain is a study of blood T cell repertoires in COVID-19. As handled by the study authors: Researchers report that nucleated cell counts were estimated from reference gene primer amplification. The table came from immunoSEQ multiplex PCR; TCRdb's copy has only in-frame clones and leaves some out. Clone size and V and J calls were adopted from that table, with D and trimming inferred from the DNA. The table lists more than 200,000 clones, around nine tenths of them singletons, with about 5% in the top ten. With 4 bases clipped from V and 2 bases from J, the junction kept 6 bases outside the gene matches. This CDR3 spans 15 amino acids. From germline, CDR1 is MNHEY and CDR2 SVGAGI.

The V and J genes are TRBV6-5 and TRBJ2-7, with 9 bases matching TRBD2. This receptor was obtained from a woman aged 60-70 years with COVID-19, enrolled during active disease. The sequencing input was peripheral blood. The CDR3 loop is CASSLGLAETYEQYF. CDR3 DNA sequence: TGTGCCAGCAGTTTGGGACTAGCTGAGACCTACGAGCAGTACTTC.